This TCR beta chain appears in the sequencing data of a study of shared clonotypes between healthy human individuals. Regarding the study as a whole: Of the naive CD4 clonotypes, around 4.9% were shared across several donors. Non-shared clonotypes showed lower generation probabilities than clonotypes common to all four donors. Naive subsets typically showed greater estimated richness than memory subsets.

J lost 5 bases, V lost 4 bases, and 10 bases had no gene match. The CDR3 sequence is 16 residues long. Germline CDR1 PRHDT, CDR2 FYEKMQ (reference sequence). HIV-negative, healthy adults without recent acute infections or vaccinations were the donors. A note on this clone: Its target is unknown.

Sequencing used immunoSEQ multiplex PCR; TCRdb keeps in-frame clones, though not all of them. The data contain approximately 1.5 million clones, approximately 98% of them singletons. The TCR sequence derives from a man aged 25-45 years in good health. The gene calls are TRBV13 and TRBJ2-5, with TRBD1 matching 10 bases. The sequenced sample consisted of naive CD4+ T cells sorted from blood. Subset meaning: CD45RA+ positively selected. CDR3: CASSSRQGAPYETQYF. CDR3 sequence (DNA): TGTGCCAGCAGCTCCCGACAGGGGGCACCCTACGAGACCCAGTACTTC.